The rows below give T cell receptor beta chains drawn from one sample of a study of blood T cell repertoires in COVID-19. Using immunoSEQ multiplex PCR, the repertoire was profiled, and TCRdb retains in-frame clones only, with some absent. The repertoire consists of hundreds of thousands of clones, with just under 85% occurring once and the leading ten covering around 2%. Sequencing was carried out using peripheral blood. These receptors were collected from an elderly woman with acute or convalescent COVID-19. Each CDR3 is given with its conserved first and last residue. D genes are given only for firm matches. Clone size is given for some rows only: seen once, a few or many times, or a class if the clone is expanded.

v_call	j_call	d_call	clone_size	cdr3_aa	cdr3_nt
TRBV29-1	TRBJ1-2	NA	few	CSVRDSRQKGYTF	TGCAGCGTGCGGGACTCCCGGCAAAAAGGCTACACCTTC
TRBV23-1	TRBJ1-1	NA	once	CASSLSHRRGPEAFF	TGCGCCAGCAGTCTCTCCCACAGGCGGGGACCTGAAGCTTTCTTT
TRBV18	TRBJ1-3	NA	NA	CASSLSRTTGNTIYF	TGTGCCAGCTCACTTTCCAGGACAACTGGAAACACCATATATTTT
TRBV7-3	TRBJ1-1	NA	NA	CASSLTGNTEAFF	TGTGCCAGCAGCTTAACCGGGAACACTGAAGCTTTCTTT
TRBV5-1	TRBJ2-1	NA	NA	CASTQGRGNFF	TGCGCCAGCACCCAGGGGCGAGGGAATTTCTTC
TRBV6-4	TRBJ2-5	NA	NA	CASSIQGGETQYF	TGTGCCAGCAGTATCCAGGGCGGTGAGACCCAGTACTTC
TRBV4-3	TRBJ1-1	TRBD1	NA	CASSQEPGGASEAFF	TGCGCCAGCAGCCAAGAACCAGGGGGCGCGTCTGAAGCTTTCTTT
TRBV6-5	TRBJ2-3	NA	NA	CASIGDEGTDTQYF	TGTGCCAGCATAGGGGATGAAGGCACAGATACGCAGTATTTT
TRBV28	TRBJ1-4	NA	NA	CASWGQLNEKLFF	TGTGCCAGCTGGGGACAACTTAATGAAAAACTGTTTTTT
TRBV2	TRBJ1-4	TRBD1	NA	CASSVNVGTGVEKLFF	TGTGCCAGCAGTGTCAATGTAGGGACAGGGGTCGAAAAACTGTTTTTT
TRBV19	TRBJ1-1	NA	few	CASSIGNRLDTEAFF	TGTGCCAGTAGTATAGGGAACAGGTTGGATACTGAAGCTTTCTTT
TRBV19	TRBJ2-1	NA	NA	CASSSSGAVYNEQFF	TGTGCCAGTAGTAGTTCTGGGGCAGTGTACAATGAGCAGTTCTTC
TRBV27	TRBJ2-3	TRBD1	NA	CASSATGQGIDTQYF	TGTGCCAGCAGTGCCACGGGACAGGGGATAGATACGCAGTATTTT
TRBV7-2	TRBJ1-3	NA	NA	CASSLGGAGNTIYF	TGTGCCAGCAGCTTAGGCGGCGCTGGAAACACCATATATTTT
TRBV30	TRBJ2-3	TRBD2	NA	CAWSVAGVDTQYF	TGTGCCTGGAGTGTTGCGGGAGTTGATACGCAGTATTTT
TRBV28	TRBJ1-4	NA	NA	CASSRPRQEKLFF	TGTGCCAGCAGTCGACCCCGACAGGAAAAACTGTTTTTT
TRBV9	TRBJ2-2	NA	NA	CASSVDSNTGELFF	TGTGCCAGCAGCGTAGACTCTAACACCGGGGAGCTGTTTTTT
TRBV27	TRBJ2-7	NA	NA	CASRPIYKGLRTYEQYF	TGTGCCAGCAGGCCTATTTATAAGGGACTCCGGACTTACGAGCAGTACTTC
TRBV6-5	TRBJ1-2	TRBD1	NA	CASSYAPTGYYGYTF	TGTGCCAGCAGTTATGCCCCGACAGGGTACTATGGCTACACCTTC
TRBV28	TRBJ1-5	NA	few	CASREQGRKSNQPQHF	TGTGCCAGCAGAGAACAGGGAAGGAAAAGCAATCAGCCCCAGCATTTT
TRBV6-5	TRBJ2-1	NA	many	CASRDWEAYNEQFF	TGTGCCAGCAGGGACTGGGAGGCCTACAATGAGCAGTTCTTC
TRBV18	TRBJ1-1	NA	NA	CASSPEVYEAFF	TGTGCCAGCTCACCGGAGGTCTACGAAGCTTTCTTT
TRBV11-2	TRBJ1-1	NA	NA	CASSFTGMVNTEAFF	TGTGCCAGCAGCTTCACAGGGATGGTGAACACTGAAGCTTTCTTT
TRBV7-8	TRBJ1-3	TRBD1	NA	CASSLGQGVGNTIYF	TGTGCCAGCAGCCTGGGACAGGGGGTTGGAAACACCATATATTTT
TRBV7-9	TRBJ2-5	NA	once	CASSFRETQYF	TGTGCCAGCAGCTTTCGAGAGACCCAGTACTTC
TRBV7-2	TRBJ1-2	TRBD1	NA	CASSPQQGAIRGGYTF	TGTGCCAGCAGCCCGCAACAGGGGGCAATCCGAGGTGGCTACACCTTC
TRBV3-1/TRBV3-2	TRBJ1-2	TRBD1	NA	CASSPHRGDGYTF	TGTGCCAGCAGCCCCCACAGGGGGGATGGCTACACCTTC
TRBV5-4	TRBJ1-5	NA	NA	CASSSVEGQMTSNQPQHF	TGTGCCAGCAGCTCCGTCGAAGGACAGATGACTAGCAATCAGCCCCAGCATTTT
TRBV28	TRBJ2-2	NA	NA	CASSFGQGSTGELFF	TGTGCCAGCAGTTTTGGGCAGGGGAGTACCGGGGAGCTGTTTTTT
TRBV18	TRBJ1-4	NA	once	CASSRGRDEKLFF	TGTGCCAGCTCACGAGGGCGCGATGAAAAACTGTTTTTT
TRBV6-5	TRBJ1-6	TRBD1	NA	CASSRKTGNNSPLHF	TGTGCCAGCAGTCGTAAGACAGGGAATAATTCACCCCTCCACTTT
TRBV7-8	TRBJ1-3	NA	NA	CASSLVGNTIYF	TGTGCCAGCAGCTTAGTAGGAAACACCATATATTTT
TRBV3-1/TRBV3-2	TRBJ2-7	TRBD2	NA	CASKNRGRYEQYF	TGTGCCAGCAAAAATCGCGGGAGATACGAGCAGTACTTC
TRBV6-1	TRBJ2-3	TRBD2	NA	CASSAQTSGRTDTQYF	TGTGCCAGCAGTGCACAGACTAGCGGGCGCACAGATACGCAGTATTTT
TRBV7-2	TRBJ2-7	TRBD2	NA	CASSLAGTSEYEQYF	TGTGCCAGCAGCTTAGCGGGGACTAGCGAATACGAGCAGTACTTC
TRBV5-5	TRBJ1-1	NA	few	CASSLAGGARTEAFF	TGTGCCAGCAGCTTGGCCGGTGGGGCTAGGACTGAAGCTTTCTTT
TRBV5-4	TRBJ2-1	TRBD1	NA	CASSRPGQGLADNEQFF	TGTGCCAGCAGCCGACCGGGACAGGGATTAGCGGACAATGAGCAGTTCTTC
TRBV19	TRBJ1-2	TRBD1	NA	CASSTNPGQGFGYTF	TGTGCCAGTAGCACGAATCCGGGACAGGGGTTCGGCTACACCTTC
TRBV29-1	TRBJ1-5	TRBD1	few	CSASTDRGVNQPQHF	TGCAGCGCGAGCACCGACAGGGGCGTCAATCAGCCCCAGCATTTT